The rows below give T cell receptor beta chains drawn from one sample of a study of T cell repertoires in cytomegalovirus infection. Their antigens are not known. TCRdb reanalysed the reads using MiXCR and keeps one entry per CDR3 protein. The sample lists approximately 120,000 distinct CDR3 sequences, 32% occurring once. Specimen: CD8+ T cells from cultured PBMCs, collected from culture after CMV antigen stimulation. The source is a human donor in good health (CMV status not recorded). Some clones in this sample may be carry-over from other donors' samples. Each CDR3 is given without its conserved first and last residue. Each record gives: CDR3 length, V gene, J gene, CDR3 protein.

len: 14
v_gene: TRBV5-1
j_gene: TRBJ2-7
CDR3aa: ASSFGLAGARGEQY

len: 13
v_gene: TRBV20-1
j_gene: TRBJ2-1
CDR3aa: SANTGRTIYNEQF

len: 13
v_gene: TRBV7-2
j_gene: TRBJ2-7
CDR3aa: ASTFAPGGPYEQY

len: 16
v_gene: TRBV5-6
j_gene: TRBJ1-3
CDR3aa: ASSLFGGENPSGNTIY

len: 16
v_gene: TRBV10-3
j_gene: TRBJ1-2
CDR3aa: AIAGTGAAIGPNYGYT

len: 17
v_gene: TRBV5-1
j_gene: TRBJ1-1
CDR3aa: ASFNYDKGLDVLNTEAF

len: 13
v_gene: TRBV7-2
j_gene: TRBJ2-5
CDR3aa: ASSLAAGGQETQY

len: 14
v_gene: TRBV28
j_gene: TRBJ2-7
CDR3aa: ASSLPWDRGFHEQY

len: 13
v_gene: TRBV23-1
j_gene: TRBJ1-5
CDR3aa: ASSQPRDSNQPQH

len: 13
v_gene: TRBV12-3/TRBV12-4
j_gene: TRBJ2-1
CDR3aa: ASSFPGPRGNEQF

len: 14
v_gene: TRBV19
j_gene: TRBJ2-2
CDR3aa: ASSRQATVGTGELF

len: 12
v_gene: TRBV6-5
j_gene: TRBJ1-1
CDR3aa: ASSYRLRGEKAF

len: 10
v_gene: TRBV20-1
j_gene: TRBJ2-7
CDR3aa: SASGGAFEQY

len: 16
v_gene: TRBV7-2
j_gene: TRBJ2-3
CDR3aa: ASSPGSPTGPSTDTQY

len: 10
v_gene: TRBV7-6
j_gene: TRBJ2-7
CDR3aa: ASSTDSYEQY

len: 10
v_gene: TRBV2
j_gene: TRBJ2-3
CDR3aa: ASSETVDTQY

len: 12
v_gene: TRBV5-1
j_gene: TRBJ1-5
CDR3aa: ASSWGTNNQPQH

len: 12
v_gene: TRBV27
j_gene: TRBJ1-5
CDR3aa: ASSGQGTNQPQH

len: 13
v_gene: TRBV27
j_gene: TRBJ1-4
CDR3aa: ASRNRGSTNEKLF

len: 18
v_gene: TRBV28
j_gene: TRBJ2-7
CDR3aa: ASSPQLWIAGTSPSYEQY

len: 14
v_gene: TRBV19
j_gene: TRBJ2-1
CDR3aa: ASSILVRGGLNEQF

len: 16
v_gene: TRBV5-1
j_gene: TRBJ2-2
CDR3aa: ASSGDRGIKANTGELF

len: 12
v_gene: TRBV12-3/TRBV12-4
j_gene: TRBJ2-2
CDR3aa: ASTQGLNTGELF

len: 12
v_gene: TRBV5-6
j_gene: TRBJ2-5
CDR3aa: ASSLGGNIKTQY

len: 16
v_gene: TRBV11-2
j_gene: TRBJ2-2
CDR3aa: ASTLDYGTLINTGELF